A single sample gave rise to the 3 T cell receptor beta chains below, sequenced in a study of T cells in Graves' hyperthyroidism and ophthalmopathy. What was amplified from RNA transcripts were TCR beta CDR3 regions. TCR CDR3 regions were first amplified by RT-PCR with HTBI primers. MiXCR, applied by TCRdb to the multiplex PCR reads, yields one record per CDR3 protein. The sample lists more than 300,000 distinct CDR3 sequences; roughly 15% were seen once. What was sequenced was blood. These TCRs come from a woman in her thirties with Graves' ophthalmopathy.

This clonotype occurred a few times. The rearrangement links TRBV25-1 to TRBJ2-4; TRBD1 agrees at 9 bases. Germline V gene lookup returns CDR1 MGHDK and CDR2 SYGVNS. The J segment lost 1 base and the V segment lost 6 bases, leaving 1 base of the junction unmatched. The CDR3 length is 14 residues. The CDR3 region is CASRGQGAKNIQYF. Here the CDR3 DNA reads TGTGCCAGCAGGGGACAGGGTGCCAAAAACATTCAGTACTTC.

V is TRBV12-3 or TRBV12-4 and J is TRBJ2-7, with 9 bases matching TRBD1. The CDR3 length is 15 residues. Losses at the gene ends were 6 bases for V and 3 bases for J; bases not matched to a gene: 9. This CDR3 is CASRPTGGSGYEQYF. CDR3 nucleotide sequence: TGTGCCAGCAGACCAACAGGGGGCTCCGGCTACGAGCAGTACTTC.

In its sample, this clonotype was seen many times. The gene calls are TRBV12-3 or TRBV12-4 and TRBJ1-2; D uncertain. The CDR3 spans 13 residues. The ends were cut back, 6 bases at V and 2 bases at J, with 10 bases in the middle. The CDR3 reads CASRLTANYGYTF. CDR3 bases: TGTGCCAGCAGACTGACTGCAAACTATGGCTACACCTTC.